The entry below gives a single T cell receptor (beta chain) sequence along with its context. TCRdb re-analysed the RT-PCR reads in MiXCR, keeping a single row per CDR3 protein. This sample yields about 700,000 distinct CDR3 sequences, of which 11% to 15% are seen a single time; roughly 3.6% belongs to the top ten. Germline V gene lookup returns CDR1 MDHEN and CDR2 SYDVKM. V was pared by 8 bases and J by 1 base, with 7 bases of the junction left unmatched. The CDR3 sequence is 14 residues long. The source of this sequence is a female donor in good health, serving as a healthy control. Sequenced input: memory CD4+ T cells from blood. The chain links TRBV28 to TRBJ1-2; 7 bases agree with TRBD1. CDR3 loop: CASQRQGGNYGYTF. The CDR3 coding sequence is TGTGCCAGCCAGAGACAGGGCGGTAACTATGGCTACACCTTC.